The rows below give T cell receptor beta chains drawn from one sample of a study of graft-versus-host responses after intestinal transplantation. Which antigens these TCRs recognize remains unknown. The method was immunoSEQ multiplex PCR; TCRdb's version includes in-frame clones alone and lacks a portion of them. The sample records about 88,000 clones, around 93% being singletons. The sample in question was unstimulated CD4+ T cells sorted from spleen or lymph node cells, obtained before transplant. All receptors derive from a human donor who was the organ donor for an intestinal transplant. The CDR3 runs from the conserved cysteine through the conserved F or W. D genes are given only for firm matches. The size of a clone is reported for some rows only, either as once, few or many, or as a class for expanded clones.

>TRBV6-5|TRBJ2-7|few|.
TGTGCCAGCAGTTACTCGAGGGCAGGGGCGTACGAGCAGTACTTC
CASSYSRAGAYEQYF
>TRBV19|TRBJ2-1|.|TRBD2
TGTGCCAGTAGTATAATAAGTAGCGGGAGGGTGTACAATGAGCAGTTCTTC
CASSIISSGRVYNEQFF
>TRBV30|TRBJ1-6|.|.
TGTGCCTGGAGTCAGGAGGCTACCTCCTATAATTCACCCCTCCACTTT
CAWSQEATSYNSPLHF
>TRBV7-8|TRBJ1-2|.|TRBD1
TGTGCCAGCAGCAAAAACAGGGGGGATAACTATGGCTACACCTTC
CASSKNRGDNYGYTF
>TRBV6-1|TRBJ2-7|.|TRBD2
TGTGCCAGCAGTGACGGGGGGGCAACCTACGAGCAGTACTTC
CASSDGGATYEQYF
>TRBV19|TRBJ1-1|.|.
TGTGCCAGTAGTTATGGGCGACCGAACACTGAAGCTTTCTTT
CASSYGRPNTEAFF
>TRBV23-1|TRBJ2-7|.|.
TGCGCCAGCAGTCACCAAACAGGCGCCTACGAGCAGTACTTC
CASSHQTGAYEQYF
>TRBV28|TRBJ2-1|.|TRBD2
TGTGCCAGCAGGAGGGGACTAGCGACCAATGAGCAGTTCTTC
CASRRGLATNEQFF
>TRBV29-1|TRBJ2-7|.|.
TGCAGCGTTTCGCTGGGGCCAGCCCACGAGCAGTACTTC
CSVSLGPAHEQYF
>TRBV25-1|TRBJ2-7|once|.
TGTGCCAGCAGTGAAGTCGGGGGAACGTCCTACGAGCAGTACTTC
CASSEVGGTSYEQYF
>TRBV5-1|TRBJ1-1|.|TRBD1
TGCGCCAGCAGCTTGTGGACAGGGCAGTTCGGGGTTCCTGAAGCTTTCTTT
CASSLWTGQFGVPEAFF
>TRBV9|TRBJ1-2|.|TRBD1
TGTGCCAGCAGCGTAGTTGGAACAGGGGGGGGCTACACCTTC
CASSVVGTGGGYTF
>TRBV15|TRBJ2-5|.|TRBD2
TGTGCCACCAGCAGAGGGGGACTAGGGGAGACCCAGTACTTC
CATSRGGLGETQYF
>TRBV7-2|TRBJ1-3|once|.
TGTGCCAGCAGCTGGGGGGGGGCAGGCGTCACTGGAAACACCATATATTTT
CASSWGGAGVTGNTIYF
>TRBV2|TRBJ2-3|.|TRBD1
TGTGCCACCGAAAGACAGGGGGCTAGCACAGATACGCAGTATTTT
CATERQGASTDTQYF
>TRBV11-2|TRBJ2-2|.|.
TGTGCCAGCAGCTTCAGGGGCGCGAACACCGGGGAGCTGTTTTTT
CASSFRGANTGELFF
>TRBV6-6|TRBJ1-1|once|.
TGTGCCAGCACAGCCCAGCGGAACACTGAAGCTTTCTTT
CASTAQRNTEAFF
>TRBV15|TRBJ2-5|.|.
TGTGCCACCAGCAGAGGATCCGCTGGGGGCCAGGAGACCCAGTACTTC
CATSRGSAGGQETQYF
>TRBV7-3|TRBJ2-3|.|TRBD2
TGTGCCAGCAGCTTGGGGCGGGGGGGCACAGATACGCAGTATTTT
CASSLGRGGTDTQYF
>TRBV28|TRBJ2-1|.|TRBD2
TGTGCCATCGTACCAAGCGGGAGGAGGGGCAATGAGCAGTTCTTC
CAIVPSGRRGNEQFF
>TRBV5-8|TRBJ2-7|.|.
TGTGCCAGCATCCGAGAGGGGGTTAGTGGCGAGCAGTACTTC
CASIREGVSGEQYF
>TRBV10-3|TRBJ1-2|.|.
TGTGCCATCGGACAGACAGGTTATGGCTACACCTTC
CAIGQTGYGYTF
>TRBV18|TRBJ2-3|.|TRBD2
TGTGCCAGCTCACTTCAGCGGGAGCCGAGCACAGATACGCAGTATTTT
CASSLQREPSTDTQYF
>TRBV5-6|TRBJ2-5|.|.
TGTGCCAGCAGCTTGCGGGGATCGCAAGAGACCCAGTACTTC
CASSLRGSQETQYF
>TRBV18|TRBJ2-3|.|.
TGTGCCAGCTCACCACGGGGAGCAGACACAGATACGCAGTATTTT
CASSPRGADTDTQYF